Given below is one TCR beta chain in context. Its specificity is unknown. In patients aged 18 to 65, hyperthyroidism was newly diagnosed, with duration under 2 months. Orbital computed tomography, thyroid ultrasound, serum thyroxine and TRAb, and clinical symptoms together informed the diagnoses. Blood was sampled at initial diagnosis of hyperthyroidism, prior to onset of any ophthalmopathy symptoms. This specimen comes from a study of T cells in Graves' hyperthyroidism and ophthalmopathy. Study-wide points: Expanded thyroid clonotypes (above 0.001) were mostly also found in blood.

Trimming cost V 0 bases and J 7 bases, with 13 bases left between them. The CDR3 runs to 14 residues. TCR beta CDR3 regions were amplified from RNA transcripts. The HTBI primer set was used in a first-round RT-PCR of the TCR CDR3. TCRdb redid the calling of the multiplex PCR reads with MiXCR, one entry per CDR3 protein. Of 250,000 or so distinct CDR3 sequences in the sample, roughly 15% were seen once. The rearrangement uses TRBV12-3 or TRBV12-4 and TRBJ2-7; D is ambiguous. The sequencing input was blood. The receptor's source is a woman aged 40 to 50 with Graves' hyperthyroidism that later progressed to Graves' ophthalmopathy. The CDR3 spells CASSLAKHPREQYF. CDR3 DNA: TGTGCCAGCAGTTTAGCCAAGCACCCTCGAGAGCAGTACTTC.